These 18 T cell receptor beta chains were sequenced from one sample in a study of OX40 agonist ivuxolimab in advanced cancers. Here immunoSEQ multiplex PCR was the method, and the copy in TCRdb shows in-frame clones only, minus some. The sample includes 65,000 to 90,000 clones, about 89% of them seen just once. Source: CD4+ or CD8+ T cells sorted from blood, taken in a trial of the OX40 agonist ivuxolimab. Receptors were obtained from an adult with an advanced solid tumor such as melanoma, head and neck, liver or kidney cancer.

The CDR3 DNA follows: TGTGCCAGCAGTGACTCGGCACAAGGGGACCTTTACACAGATACGCAGTATTTT. This encodes CASSDSAQGDLYTDTQYF. This chain joins TRBV25-1 and TRBJ2-3, with D perhaps matching TRBD1 or TRBD2 (5 bases each). The CDR3 is made up of 18 amino acids. V was shortened by 3 bases and J by 2 bases, with 21 bases between the two germline ends. CDR1 is MGHDK, CDR2 SYGVNS, per germline.

The chain recombines TRBV11-2 with TRBJ2-2; 8 bases align to TRBD2. The CDR3 runs 17 residues. In germline, CDR1 is SGHAT, CDR2 FQNNGV. V shed 4 bases, J shed 3 bases, and the junction held 10 bases outside the gene matches. Here the CDR3 reads CASSSRGAGADTGELFF. The CDR3 nucleotides read TGTGCCAGCAGCTCCCGTGGAGCGGGGGCCGACACCGGGGAGCTGTTTTTT. Looking up the rest from reference TRBV11-2 and TRBJ2-2 gives the full variable domain: EAGVAQSPRYKIIEKRQSVAFWCNPISGHATLYWYQQILGQGPKLLIQFQNNGVVDDSQLPKDRFSAERLKGVDSTLKIQPAKLEDSAVYLCASSSRGAGADTGELFFGEGSRLTVL.

This sequence joins TRBV14 and TRBJ2-7; the D gene is possibly TRBD2 (5 bases). The CDR3 loop spans 15 amino acids. The V gene's germline CDR1 is SGHDN and CDR2 FVKESK. V was pared by 2 bases and J by 4 bases, with 15 bases between. The CDR3 nucleotides are TGTGCCAGCAGCCAAATCGGCCAGAGGGCGTACGAGCAGTACTTC. Its protein is CASSQIGQRAYEQYF.

Only one count was recorded for this clone. The V and J genes are TRBV5-1 and TRBJ2-7; 9 bases agree with TRBD1. CDR1 and CDR2 from the germline V gene are SGHRS and YFSETQ. Losses at the gene ends were 6 bases for V and 2 bases for J; bases not matched to a gene: 6. CDR3 size: 14 residues. The CDR3 DNA is TGCGCCAGCAATTACAGGGGGCAGACCTACGAGCAGTACTTC. Protein: CASNYRGQTYEQYF. Based on the CDR3 plus reference TRBV5-1 and TRBJ2-7, the full variable domain is KAGVTQTPRYLIKTRGQQVTLSCSPISGHRSVSWYQQTPGQGLQFLFEYFSETQRNKGNFPGRFSGRQFSNSRSEMNVSTLELGDSALYLCASNYRGQTYEQYFGPGTRLTVT.

The rearrangement links TRBV2 to TRBJ2-5, with 8 positions matching TRBD1. The ends lost 9 bases at V and 5 bases at J; junction bases unmatched: 8. The CDR3 spans 13 residues. From germline, CDR1 is SNHLY and CDR2 FYNNEI. The CDR3 here is CARGTGQGETQYF. The CDR3 DNA reads as TGTGCCAGAGGGACCGGACAGGGTGAGACCCAGTACTTC.

This clone has just one count. Written as DNA, the CDR3 is TGTGCCATCAGTGGAGGACAGGGCACTGGTAATGAAAAACTGTTTTTT. This translates into CAISGGQGTGNEKLFF. The chain employs TRBV10-3 and TRBJ1-4; TRBD1 aligns across 8 bases. V trimming: 4 bases; J trimming: 4 bases; junction bases outside the gene matches: 8. The CDR3 is 16 residues long. The germline V gene encodes CDR1 ENHRY and CDR2 SYGVKD.

This clone was detected once. The chain recombines TRBV28 with TRBJ1-5, with D perhaps TRBD1 (5 bases). The CDR3 has 13 residues. Germline assignment: CDR1 MDHEN and CDR2 SYDVKM. Trimming left V 6 bases short and J 8 bases short, with 14 bases between. The CDR3 sequence: CASRLDRVKPQHF. CDR3 sequence (DNA): TGTGCCAGCAGATTAGACAGAGTGAAGCCCCAGCATTTT.

The rearrangement uses TRBV6-5 and TRBJ2-7, with 9 bases that match TRBD1. With 6 bases clipped from V and 4 bases from J, the junction kept 10 bases outside the gene matches. The germline CDR1 and CDR2 sequences are MNHEY and SVGAGI. The CDR3 is 15 residues long. The CDR3 protein is CASRPGQGNRYEQYF. The CDR3 region has the DNA TGTGCCAGCAGACCAGGACAGGGGAATCGTTACGAGCAGTACTTC.

The DNA for the CDR3 is TGTGCCAGCAGCTTAGGTTTATCACCCCTCCACTTT. Its translation is CASSLGLSPLHF. This chain joins TRBV7-9 and TRBJ1-6; D gene unclear. The CDR3 covers 12 residues. CDR1 is SEHNR, CDR2 FQNEAQ, per germline (reference sequence). V shed 1 base and J shed 10 bases, with 5 bases lying between them.

The rearrangement joins TRBV2 to TRBJ2-5, with D perhaps given as TRBD1 or TRBD2 (5 bases each). Trimming took off 8 bases at V and 1 base at J, with 14 bases between the two ends. Looked up from germline, CDR1 is SNHLY and CDR2 is FYNNEI. This CDR3 comprises 14 residues. The CDR3: CASRSVGTQETQYF. The CDR3 DNA is TGTGCCAGCCGGTCCGTGGGGACCCAAGAGACCCAGTACTTC.

The chain uses TRBV19 and TRBJ1-3; D remains ambiguous. With 3 bases removed from V and 0 bases from J, the gap between germline ends came to 9 bases. Germline V CDR1 and CDR2: LNHDA, SQIVND (reference sequence). The CDR3 extends over 15 amino acids. The CDR3 reads CASSMIRSSGNTIYF. DNA for the CDR3: TGTGCCAGTAGTATGATAAGGAGCTCTGGAAACACCATATATTTT.

This chain connects TRBV28 to TRBJ1-5; D might be TRBD1 (5 bases). Trimming stripped 6 bases from V and 10 bases from J, with 19 bases between. Looked up from germline, CDR1 is MDHEN and CDR2 is SYDVKM. The CDR3 has 14 amino acids. The CDR3 coding sequence is TGTGCCAGCAGGCCCTGGGGGAAGAACTACCCCCAGCATTTT. It yields the protein CASRPWGKNYPQHF.

This rearrangement joins TRBV14 to TRBJ2-7, with 7 bases that match TRBD1. The V and J ends lost 0 bases and 3 bases, in that order; junction bases with no gene match: 2. Germline-derived CDR1 and CDR2 are SGHDN and FVKESK. This CDR3 contains 14 residues. The CDR3 nucleotides are TGTGCCAGCAGCCAAGAGGCAGGGGGCTACGAGCAGTACTTC. It is translated as CASSQEAGGYEQYF.

The V call is TRBV14, the J call TRBJ2-5; no firm D call. This CDR3 spans 20 amino acids. The V and J ends lost 0 bases and 3 bases respectively, with 26 bases between them. Looked up from germline, CDR1 is SGHDN and CDR2 is FVKESK. The CDR3 here is CASSQDRTGIRSLAKETQYF. The CDR3 region has the DNA TGTGCCAGCAGCCAAGATCGGACGGGTATCAGGTCCCTGGCAAAAGAGACCCAGTACTTC.

This clone was seen a few times. The rearrangement joins TRBV5-1 to TRBJ2-7, with TRBD1 as a possible D gene (6 bases). Germline V gene data show CDR1 as SGHRS and CDR2 as YFSETQ. This CDR3 region has 15 residues. Trimming took off 1 base at V and 2 bases at J, with 13 bases between the two ends. The CDR3 DNA sequence: TGCGCCAGCAGCTTGAACGCAGGGGTTGCCTACGAGCAGTACTTC. It yields the protein CASSLNAGVAYEQYF. Based on the CDR3 plus reference TRBV5-1 and TRBJ2-7, the full variable domain is KAGVTQTPRYLIKTRGQQVTLSCSPISGHRSVSWYQQTPGQGLQFLFEYFSETQRNKGNFPGRFSGRQFSNSRSEMNVSTLELGDSALYLCASSLNAGVAYEQYFGPGTRLTVT.

The CDR3 DNA reads as TGCGCCAGCAGCTTGGCCCAAGAAAGCTCCTACAATGAGCAGTTCTTC. It translates to CASSLAQESSYNEQFF. The V gene is TRBV5-1, the J gene TRBJ2-1; D remains unclear. There are 16 residues in the CDR3. Germline lookup yields CDR1 SGHRS and CDR2 YFSETQ. The ends were cut back, 0 bases at V and 0 bases at J, with 10 bases in the middle. The entire variable domain, with the rest obtained from reference TRBV5-1 and TRBJ2-1, is as follows: KAGVTQTPRYLIKTRGQQVTLSCSPISGHRSVSWYQQTPGQGLQFLFEYFSETQRNKGNFPGRFSGRQFSNSRSEMNVSTLELGDSALYLCASSLAQESSYNEQFFGPGTRLTVL.

The gene calls are TRBV27 and TRBJ2-3; D gene unclear. V was clipped by 3 bases and J by 0 bases, with 10 bases between them. In germline, CDR1 is MNHEY, CDR2 SMNVEV (reference sequence). The CDR3 loop spans 15 amino acids. The DNA of the CDR3 is TGTGCCAGCAGTTTTTATCCTTCTAGCACAGATACGCAGTATTTT. It encodes CASSFYPSSTDTQYF.

The chain combines TRBV14 with TRBJ2-2; the D is unclear. V dropped 3 bases and J dropped 1 base, with 3 bases sitting between them. The length of the CDR3 is 13 residues. The germline gives CDR1 SGHDN, CDR2 FVKESK. The CDR3 is CASSHQNTGELFF. The CDR3 nucleotides read TGTGCCAGCAGCCACCAGAACACCGGGGAGCTGTTTTTT.